What follows are 23 T cell receptor beta chains derived from one specimen sequenced in a study of shared clonotypes between healthy human individuals. Assay used: immunoSEQ multiplex PCR; TCRdb lists only in-frame clones, some missing. The repertoire has approximately 440,000 clones, approximately 77% of them found once; the top ten carry more than 10%. Sequencing was carried out using PBMCs. The origin of the receptors is a woman aged 35 to 49 in good health. Some clones in this sample may be carry-over from other donors' samples.

The rearrangement uses TRBV11-2 and TRBJ1-2; D is uncertain. This CDR3 has 14 amino acids. In germline, CDR1 is SGHAT, CDR2 FQNNGV. The V and J ends lost 2 bases and 4 bases respectively, with 11 bases between them. This CDR3 reads CASSLSQNSYGYTF. Here the CDR3 DNA reads TGTGCCAGCAGCTTATCTCAAAACAGCTATGGCTACACCTTC.

The chain combines TRBV7-2 with TRBJ2-1, with 9 positions matching TRBD2. Looked up from germline, CDR1 is SGHTA and CDR2 is FQGNSA. Trimming cost V 0 bases and J 8 bases; bases outside gene matches: 2. The CDR3 runs 14 residues. The CDR3 reads CASSLASGRYEQFF. CDR3 DNA: TGTGCCAGCAGCTTAGCTAGCGGGAGATATGAGCAGTTCTTC.

V gene TRBV28 combines with J gene TRBJ2-5; 7 positions agree with TRBD2. Germline V lookup: CDR1 MDHEN, CDR2 SYDVKM. The CDR3 sequence is 15 residues long. V gave up 5 bases and J gave up 4 bases; unmatched junction bases: 10. This CDR3 is CASSQTGTMAETQYF. The DNA for the CDR3 is TGTGCCAGCAGTCAGACCGGGACTATGGCAGAGACCCAGTACTTC.

The chain is built from TRBV6-6 and TRBJ1-4, with D uncertain. The germline V and J ends were trimmed by 2 bases and 8 bases, with 15 bases remaining between them. Germline lookup yields CDR1 MNHNY and CDR2 SVGAGI (reference sequence). This CDR3 has 15 amino acids. CDR3 sequence reads: CASSYAFGGAEKLFF. Written as DNA, the CDR3 is TGTGCCAGCAGTTACGCGTTCGGAGGTGCGGAAAAACTGTTTTTT.

There are a few counts of this clone. This sample includes further DNA sequences coding for the same CDR3. The chain couples TRBV30 to TRBJ2-1, with D hard to call. Germline assignment: CDR1 GTSNPN and CDR2 SVGIG (reference sequence). The CDR3 extends over 12 amino acids. V gave up 1 base and J gave up 0 bases, with 1 base separating them. CDR3 region: CAWSGSYNEQFF. CDR3 DNA: TGTGCCTGGAGTGGCTCCTACAATGAGCAGTTCTTC.

Turning to this clone: This sample includes further DNA sequences coding for the same CDR3. The chain combines TRBV5-1 with TRBJ1-1; tentative D call: TRBD1 (6 bases). Germline V gene lookup returns CDR1 SGHRS and CDR2 YFSETQ. There are 15 residues in the CDR3. Between the trimmed V and J ends, which lost 0 bases and 0 bases, there was a span of 9 bases. The CDR3 is CASSLAAGVNTEAFF. The CDR3 DNA reads TGCGCCAGCAGCTTGGCCGCAGGGGTGAACACTGAAGCTTTCTTT.

This clone has just a few counts. The rearrangement joins TRBV18 to TRBJ1-5; the D gene is possibly TRBD1 (5 bases). The ends were cut back, 3 bases at V and 3 bases at J, with 9 bases in the middle. Germline V lookup: CDR1 KGHSH, CDR2 LQKENI. The CDR3 has 14 residues. The chain's CDR3 is CASSPDSYNQPQHF. The CDR3 DNA is TGTGCCAGCTCACCCGACAGCTACAATCAGCCCCAGCATTTT.

The J gene is TRBJ1-2, the V gene TRBV2; TRBD1 aligns across 9 bases. CDR3 length equals 14 residues. Germline V lookup: CDR1 SNHLY, CDR2 FYNNEI. V lost 8 bases to trimming and J lost 7 bases; unmatched junction nucleotides: 11. CDR3 residues: CASLLVTGGIGYTF. CDR3 DNA: TGTGCCAGCCTACTAGTTACAGGGGGCATTGGCTACACCTTC.

The chain carries TRBV7-3 and TRBJ2-3; D possibly uses TRBD1 or TRBD2 (5 bases each). Germline CDR1 SGHTA, CDR2 FQGTGA. V was clipped by 3 bases and J by 4 bases, with 17 bases between them. This CDR3 contains 16 residues. Here the CDR3 reads CASSLGLGGGADTQYF. The DNA for the CDR3 is TGTGCCAGCAGCTTGGGTCTAGGTGGGGGAGCAGATACGCAGTATTTT. Full variable domain (missing parts from reference TRBV7-3 and TRBJ2-3): GAGVSQTPSNKVTEKGKYVELRCDPISGHTALYWYRQSLGQGPEFLIYFQGTGAADDSGLPNDRFFAVRPEGSVSTLKIQRTERGDSAVYLCASSLGLGGGADTQYFGPGTRLTVL.

The CDR3 region is CASSRTSGSNEQFF. CDR3 nucleotides: TGTGCCAGCAGTAGGACTAGCGGGAGTAATGAGCAGTTCTTC. The V call is TRBV6-5, the J call TRBJ2-1; 13 bases are a match to TRBD2. This CDR3 has 14 amino acids. The J segment lost 7 bases and the V segment lost 5 bases, leaving 2 bases of the junction unmatched. Germline V lookup: CDR1 MNHEY, CDR2 SVGAGI.

This chain joins TRBV28 and TRBJ1-2; weak D call: TRBD1 (6 bases). Germline CDR1 reads MDHEN; CDR2 reads SYDVKM. Trimming shortened V by 6 bases and J by 8 bases, and 22 bases separated the two germline ends. This CDR3 comprises 15 residues. The CDR3 nucleotides read TGTGCCAGCAGACGCCCGCAAAGACAGGAAAGCGGCTACACCTTC. Protein: CASRRPQRQESGYTF.

V gene TRBV29-1 combines with J gene TRBJ2-1; D may match TRBD1 or TRBD2 (5 bases each). Germline assignment: CDR1 SQVTM and CDR2 ANQGSEA. Trimming took 5 bases from V and 6 from J, leaving 14 bases between them. This CDR3 is 13 amino acids long. CDR3 coding DNA: TGCAGCGTTTGGGGGACCGGGGTCAATGAGCAGTTCTTC. It yields the protein CSVWGTGVNEQFF.

The rearrangement links TRBV6-1 to TRBJ1-1; D remains unclear. Trimming pared 6 bases from V and 3 bases from J, leaving 14 bases between. The CDR3 length is 14 residues. Looked up from germline, CDR1 is MNHNS and CDR2 is SASEGT. DNA for the CDR3: TGTGCCAGCAGGGCTCTGGGCCGGGACACTGAAGCTTTCTTT. Its translation is CASRALGRDTEAFF.

This clone is termed medium-sized. The identical CDR3 is also encoded by other nucleotide sequences in the sample. The rearrangement links TRBV4-3 to TRBJ2-2; TRBD1 might be the D (6 bases). CDR3 length: 17 residues. Trimming removed 0 bases from V and 8 bases from J, with 19 bases in between. Germline values: CDR1 LGHNA, CDR2 YSLEER. Here the CDR3 DNA reads TGCGCCAGCAGCCAAGATTCATGGGCAGGGGTCGCAGGGGAGCTGTTTTTT. It yields the protein CASSQDSWAGVAGELFF.

The J gene is TRBJ2-2, the V gene TRBV2; the match to TRBD2 covers 10 bases. Germline trimming cut 4 bases from V and 7 bases from J; bases unmatched to any gene: 6. This CDR3 contains 15 residues. CDR1 and CDR2 (germline): SNHLY, FYNNEI. The DNA of the CDR3 is TGTGCCAGCAGTGCTAGCGGGAGTAGGGGCGGGGAGCTGTTTTTT. This encodes CASSASGSRGGELFF.

About this clone itself: It is likely a read error: a sequence one base away is far more abundant. V and J are TRBV6-1 and TRBJ2-5, with 7 bases that match TRBD1. J gave up 11 bases and V 4 bases, and 16 bases lay outside the gene matches. There are 15 residues in the CDR3. Germline CDR1 MNHNS, CDR2 SASEGT. The CDR3 DNA reads as TGTGCCAGCAGTGTCACAGGGGAAGGACCTAACGGGCAGTACTTC. It codes for CASSVTGEGPNGQYF.

This clone was seen repeatedly, ten times or more. The same CDR3 arises from other DNA sequences in this sample as well. The chain is built from TRBV19 and TRBJ2-7, with TRBD2 identical over 11 bases. The germline gives CDR1 LNHDA, CDR2 SQIVND (reference sequence). V lost 3 bases to trimming and J lost 2 bases; unmatched junction nucleotides: 0. CDR3 length equals 14 residues. CDR3 in amino acids: CASSMTSGTYEQYF. The CDR3 coding sequence is TGTGCCAGTAGTATGACTAGCGGGACCTACGAGCAGTACTTC.

This chain connects TRBV6-1 to TRBJ2-1; 12 bases line up with TRBD2. Germline assignment: CDR1 MNHNS and CDR2 SASEGT. The trim removed 6 bases at V and 4 bases at J, leaving 4 bases unmatched. CDR3 size: 15 residues. For the CDR3, the DNA is TGTGCCAGCAGCCCGACTAGCGGGAGTTACAATGAGCAGTTCTTC. Protein sequence: CASSPTSGSYNEQFF.

This chain joins TRBV7-2 and TRBJ2-4; 13 nucleotides line up with TRBD2. Per the germline V gene, CDR1 is SGHTA and CDR2 is FQGNSA. The junction had 4 bases not matched to a gene; V was cut back by 8 bases and J by 0 bases. The CDR3 sequence is 16 residues long. DNA of the CDR3: TGTGCCAGCGGACTAGCGGGGGTCTTAGCCAAAAACATTCAGTACTTC. This sequence encodes CASGLAGVLAKNIQYF. The full variable domain, with the rest looked up from reference TRBV7-2 and TRBJ2-4, is GAGVSQSPSNKVTEKGKDVELRCDPISGHTALYWYRQSLGQGLEFLIYFQGNSAPDKSGLPSDRFSAERTGGSVSTLTIQRTQQEDSAVYLCASGLAGVLAKNIQYFGAGTRLSVL.

This chain joins TRBV7-2 and TRBJ1-1; D uncertain. The V end was cut by 5 bases, the J end by 0 bases, with 19 bases between. The CDR3 covers 17 residues. In germline, CDR1 is SGHTA, CDR2 FQGNSA. CDR3 in amino acids: CASSPQFSLSMNTEAFF. The CDR3 nucleotides read TGTGCCAGCAGCCCCCAGTTCAGTCTCTCCATGAACACTGAAGCTTTCTTT. Using reference TRBV7-2 and TRBJ1-1 for the parts outside the CDR3, the full variable domain is GAGVSQSPSNKVTEKGKDVELRCDPISGHTALYWYRQSLGQGLEFLIYFQGNSAPDKSGLPSDRFSAERTGGSVSTLTIQRTQQEDSAVYLCASSPQFSLSMNTEAFFGQGTRLTVV.

V is TRBV28 and J is TRBJ2-7, with a tentative D call TRBD1 (5 bases). CDR1 is MDHEN, CDR2 SYDVKM, per germline. V was cut by 4 bases and J by 3 bases, with 13 bases left in between. This CDR3 comprises 14 residues. The CDR3 DNA reads as TGTGCCAGCAGTTCCGGACAAGGCGTCTACGAGCAGTACTTC. Its protein is CASSSGQGVYEQYF.

This chain uses TRBV7-8 with TRBJ2-1; D not certain. The germline CDR1 and CDR2 sequences are SGHVS and FQNEAQ. V gave up 1 base and J gave up 5 bases, with 6 bases separating them. This CDR3 has 13 residues. CDR3 in DNA: TGTGCCAGCAGCTTAGGACTTCACAATGAGCAGTTCTTC. Protein product: CASSLGLHNEQFF. Full variable domain (missing parts from reference TRBV7-8 and TRBJ2-1): GAGVSQSPRYKVAKRGQDVALRCDPISGHVSLFWYQQALGQGPEFLTYFQNEAQLDKSGLPSDRFFAERPEGSVSTLKIQRTQQEDSAVYLCASSLGLHNEQFFGPGTRLTVL.

Notes on this clone: With a far larger clone one base away, a read error is the likely cause. This rearrangement joins TRBV4-1 to TRBJ2-1, with a tentative D call TRBD1 (6 bases). This CDR3 is 13 amino acids long. Per germline, CDR1 MGHRA and CDR2 YSYEKL. CDR3 sequence: CAGSFPGTFEQFF. CDR3 bases: TGCGCCGGCAGCTTCCCCGGGACATTTGAGCAGTTCTTC.